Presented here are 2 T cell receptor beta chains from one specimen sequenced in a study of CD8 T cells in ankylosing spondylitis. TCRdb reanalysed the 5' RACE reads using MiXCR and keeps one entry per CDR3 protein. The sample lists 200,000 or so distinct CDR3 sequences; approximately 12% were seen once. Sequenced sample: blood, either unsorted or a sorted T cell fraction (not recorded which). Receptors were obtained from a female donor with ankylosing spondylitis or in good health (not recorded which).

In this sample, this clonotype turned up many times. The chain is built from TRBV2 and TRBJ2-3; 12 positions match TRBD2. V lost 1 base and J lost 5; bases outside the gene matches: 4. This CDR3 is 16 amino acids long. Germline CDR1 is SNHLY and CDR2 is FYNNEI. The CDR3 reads CASSEGLAGVVDTQYF. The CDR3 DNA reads TGTGCCAGCAGTGAAGGACTAGCGGGAGTGGTAGATACGCAGTATTTT.

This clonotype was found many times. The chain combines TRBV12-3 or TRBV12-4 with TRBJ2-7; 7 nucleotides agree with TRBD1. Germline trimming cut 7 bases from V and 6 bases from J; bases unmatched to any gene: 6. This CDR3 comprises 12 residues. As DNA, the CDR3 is TGTGCCAGCACCCTGACAGGGCCCGAGCAGTACTTC. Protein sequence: CASTLTGPEQYF.